This TCR beta chain was obtained from a study of CD8+ T cells in alopecia areata. This CDR3 spans 18 amino acids. The germline V and J ends were trimmed by 0 bases and 4 bases, with 24 bases remaining between them. Germline-derived CDR1 and CDR2 are SQVTM and ANQGSEA. The sample's treatment: oral pan-JAK inhibitor, 5-10 mg twice daily. The sequencing template was cDNA reverse transcribed from extracted RNA. The data were produced by immunoSEQ multiplex PCR, yet TCRdb's version contains in-frame clones alone and is incomplete. The sample lists some 220,000 clones, about 58% occurring once. This clonotype was sampled from a human donor with alopecia areata. This chain connects TRBV29-1 to TRBJ1-2, with D possibly being TRBD1 (5 bases). The sequencing used CD4+ T cells sorted from blood, collected at week 4, from a patient treated with tofacitinib. CDR3 region: CSVEDRGMRAENLYGYTF. CDR3 DNA sequence: TGCAGCGTTGAAGATCGGGGGATGCGGGCCGAGAATCTCTATGGCTACACCTTC.